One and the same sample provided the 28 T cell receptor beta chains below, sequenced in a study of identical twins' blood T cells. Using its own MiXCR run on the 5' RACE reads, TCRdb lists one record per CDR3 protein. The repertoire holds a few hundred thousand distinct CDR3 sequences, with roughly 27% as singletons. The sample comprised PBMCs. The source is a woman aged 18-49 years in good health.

CDR3 in amino acids: CASRMTGWSNYGYTF. The CDR3 DNA reads TGTGCCAGCAGGATGACAGGGTGGTCTAACTATGGCTACACCTTC. The chain joins TRBV2 to TRBJ1-2; 7 bases fit TRBD1. V was pared by 6 bases and J by 0 bases, with 7 bases of the junction left unmatched. This CDR3 is built from 15 residues. Germline loops: CDR1 SNHLY, CDR2 FYNNEI.

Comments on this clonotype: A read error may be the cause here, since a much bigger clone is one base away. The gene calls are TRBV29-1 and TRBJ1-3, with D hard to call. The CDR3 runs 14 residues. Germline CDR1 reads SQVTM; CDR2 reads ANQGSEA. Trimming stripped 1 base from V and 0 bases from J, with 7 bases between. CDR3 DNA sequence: TGCAGCGTTGAAGCCTGGGACTCTGGAAACACCATATATTTT. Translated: CSVEAWDSGNTIYF.

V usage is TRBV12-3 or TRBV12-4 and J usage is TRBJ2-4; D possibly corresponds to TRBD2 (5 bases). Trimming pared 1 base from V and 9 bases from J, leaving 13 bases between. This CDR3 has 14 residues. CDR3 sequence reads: CASSLVGLGSIQYF. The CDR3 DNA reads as TGTGCCAGCAGTTTAGTCGGGCTTGGGAGCATTCAGTACTTC.

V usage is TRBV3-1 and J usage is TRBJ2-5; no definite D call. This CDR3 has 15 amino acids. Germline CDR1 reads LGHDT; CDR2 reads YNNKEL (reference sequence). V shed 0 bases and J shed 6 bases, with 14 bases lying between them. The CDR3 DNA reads TGTGCCAGCAGCCAAGAACACCCCGGGCCCAAGACCCAGTACTTC. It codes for CASSQEHPGPKTQYF.

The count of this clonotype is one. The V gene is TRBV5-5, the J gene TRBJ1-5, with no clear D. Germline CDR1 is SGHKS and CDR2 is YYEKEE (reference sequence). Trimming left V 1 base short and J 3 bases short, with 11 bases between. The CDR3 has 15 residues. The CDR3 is CASSLFGGVNQPQHF. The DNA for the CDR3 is TGTGCCAGCAGCTTGTTTGGTGGGGTCAATCAGCCCCAGCATTTT. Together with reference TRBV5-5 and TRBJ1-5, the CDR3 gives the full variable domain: DAGVTQSPTHLIKTRGQQVTLRCSPISGHKSVSWYQQVLGQGPQFIFQYYEKEERGRGNFPDRFSARQFPNYSSELNVNALLLGDSALYLCASSLFGGVNQPQHFGDGTRLSIL.

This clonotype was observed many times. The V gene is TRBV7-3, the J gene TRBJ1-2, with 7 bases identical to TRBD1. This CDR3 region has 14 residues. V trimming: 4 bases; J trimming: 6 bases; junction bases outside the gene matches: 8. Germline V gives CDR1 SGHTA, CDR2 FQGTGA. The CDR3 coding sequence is TGTGCCAGCAGCTATGCAGGACAGGTTAATGGCTACACCTTC. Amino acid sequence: CASSYAGQVNGYTF. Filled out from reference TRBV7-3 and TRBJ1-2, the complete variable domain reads GAGVSQTPSNKVTEKGKYVELRCDPISGHTALYWYRQSLGQGPEFLIYFQGTGAADDSGLPNDRFFAVRPEGSVSTLKIQRTERGDSAVYLCASSYAGQVNGYTFGSGTRLTVV.

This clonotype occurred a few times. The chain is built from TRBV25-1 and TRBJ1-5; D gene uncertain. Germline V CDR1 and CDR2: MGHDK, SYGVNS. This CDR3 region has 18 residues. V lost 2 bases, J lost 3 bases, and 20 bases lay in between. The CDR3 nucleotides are TGTGCCAGCAGTGAAATCTTTTCGACACTTCGGAACAATCAGCCCCAGCATTTT. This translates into CASSEIFSTLRNNQPQHF.

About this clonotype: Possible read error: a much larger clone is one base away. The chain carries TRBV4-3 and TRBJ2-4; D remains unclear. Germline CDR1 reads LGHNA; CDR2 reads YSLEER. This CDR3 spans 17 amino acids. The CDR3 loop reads CASSQEVPIHARNIQYF. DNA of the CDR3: TGCGCCAGCAGCCAAGAAGTCCCAATTCATGCCAGAAACATTCAGTACTTC.

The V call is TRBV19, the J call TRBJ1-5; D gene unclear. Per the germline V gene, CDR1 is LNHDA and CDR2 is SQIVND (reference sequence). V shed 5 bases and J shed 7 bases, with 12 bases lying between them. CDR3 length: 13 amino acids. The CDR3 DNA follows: TGTGCCAGTAGTCCCTACCGGGAACAGCCCCAGCATTTT. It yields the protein CASSPYREQPQHF.

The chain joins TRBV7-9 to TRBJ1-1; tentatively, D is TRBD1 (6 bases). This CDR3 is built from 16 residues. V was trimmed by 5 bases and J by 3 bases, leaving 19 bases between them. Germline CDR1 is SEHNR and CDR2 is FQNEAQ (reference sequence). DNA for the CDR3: TGTGCCAGCAGCCCTCAGGGGAGGCACCGGGACACTGAAGCTTTCTTT. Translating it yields CASSPQGRHRDTEAFF.

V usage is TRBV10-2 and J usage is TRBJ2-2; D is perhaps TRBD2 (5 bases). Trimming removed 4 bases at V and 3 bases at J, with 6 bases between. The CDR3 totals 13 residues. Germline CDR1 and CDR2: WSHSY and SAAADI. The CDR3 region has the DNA TGCGCCAGCAGTGGAGGGTACACCGGGGAGCTGTTTTTT. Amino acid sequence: CASSGGYTGELFF.

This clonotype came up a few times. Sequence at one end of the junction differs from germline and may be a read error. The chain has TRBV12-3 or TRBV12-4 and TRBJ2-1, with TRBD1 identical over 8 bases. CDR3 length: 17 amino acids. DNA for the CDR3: TGTGCCAGCAGCTTAGGCCGGGACAGGAGAAAATACAATGAGCAGTTCTTC. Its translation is CASSLGRDRRKYNEQFF.

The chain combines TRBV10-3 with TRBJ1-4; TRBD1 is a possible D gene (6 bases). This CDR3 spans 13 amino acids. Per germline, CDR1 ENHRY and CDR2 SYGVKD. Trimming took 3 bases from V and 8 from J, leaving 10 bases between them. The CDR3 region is CAISDSDREKLFF. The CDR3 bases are TGTGCCATCAGTGACTCCGACAGGGAAAAACTGTTTTTT.

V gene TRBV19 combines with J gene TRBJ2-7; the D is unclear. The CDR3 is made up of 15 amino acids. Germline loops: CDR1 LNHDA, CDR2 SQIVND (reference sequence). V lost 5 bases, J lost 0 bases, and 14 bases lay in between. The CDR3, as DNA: TGTGCCAGTAGTTTAGTCGCGACCAGCTCCTACGAGCAGTACTTC. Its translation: CASSLVATSSYEQYF. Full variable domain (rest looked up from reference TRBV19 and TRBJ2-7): DGGITQSPKYLFRKEGQNVTLSCEQNLNHDAMYWYRQDPGQGLRLIYYSQIVNDFQKGDIAEGYSVSREKKESFPLTVTSAQKNPTAFYLCASSLVATSSYEQYFGPGTRLTVT.

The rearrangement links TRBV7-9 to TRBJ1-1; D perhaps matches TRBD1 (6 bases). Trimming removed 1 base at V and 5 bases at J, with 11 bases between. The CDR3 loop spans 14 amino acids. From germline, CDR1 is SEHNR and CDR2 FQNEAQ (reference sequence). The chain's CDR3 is CASSLEGGPTEAFF. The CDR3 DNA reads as TGTGCCAGCAGCTTAGAGGGGGGCCCTACTGAAGCTTTCTTT.

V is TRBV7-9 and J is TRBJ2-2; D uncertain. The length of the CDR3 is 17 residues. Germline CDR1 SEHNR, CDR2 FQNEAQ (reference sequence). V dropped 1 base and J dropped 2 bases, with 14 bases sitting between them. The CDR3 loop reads CASSLVTHGTNTGELFF. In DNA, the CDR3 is TGTGCCAGCAGCTTAGTCACTCACGGAACTAACACCGGGGAGCTGTTTTTT.

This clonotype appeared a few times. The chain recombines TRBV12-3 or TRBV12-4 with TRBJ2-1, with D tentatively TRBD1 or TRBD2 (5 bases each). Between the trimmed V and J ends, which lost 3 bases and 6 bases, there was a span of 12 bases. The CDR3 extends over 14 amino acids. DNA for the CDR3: TGTGCCAGCAGTTTCTCGGGGCGGAGCAATGAGCAGTTCTTC. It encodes CASSFSGRSNEQFF.

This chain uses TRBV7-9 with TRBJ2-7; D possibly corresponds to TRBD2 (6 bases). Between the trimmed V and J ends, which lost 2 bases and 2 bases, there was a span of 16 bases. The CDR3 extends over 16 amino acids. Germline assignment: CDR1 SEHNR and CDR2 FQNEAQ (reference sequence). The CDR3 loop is CASSLYPAGIPYEQYF. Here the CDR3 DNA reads TGTGCCAGCAGCTTATATCCAGCGGGTATCCCCTACGAGCAGTACTTC.

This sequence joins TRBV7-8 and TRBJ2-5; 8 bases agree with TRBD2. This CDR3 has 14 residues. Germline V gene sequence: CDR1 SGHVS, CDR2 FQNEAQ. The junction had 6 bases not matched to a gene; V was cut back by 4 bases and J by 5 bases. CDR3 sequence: CASSSNSGVETQYF. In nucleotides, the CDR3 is TGTGCCAGCAGCTCAAATAGCGGGGTGGAGACCCAGTACTTC.

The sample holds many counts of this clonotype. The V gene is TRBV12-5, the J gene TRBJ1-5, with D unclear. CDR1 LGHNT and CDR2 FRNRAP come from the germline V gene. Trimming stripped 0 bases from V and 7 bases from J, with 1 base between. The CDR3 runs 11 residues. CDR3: CASGLVQPQHF. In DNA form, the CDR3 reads TGTGCTAGTGGTTTGGTACAGCCCCAGCATTTT.

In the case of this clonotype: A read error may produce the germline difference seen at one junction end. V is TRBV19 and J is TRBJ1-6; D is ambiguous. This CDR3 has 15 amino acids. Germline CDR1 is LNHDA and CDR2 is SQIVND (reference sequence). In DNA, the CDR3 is TGTACCAGTAGTATAGATCTAAGGAGGAATTCACCCCTCCACTTT. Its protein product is CTSSIDLRRNSPLHF.

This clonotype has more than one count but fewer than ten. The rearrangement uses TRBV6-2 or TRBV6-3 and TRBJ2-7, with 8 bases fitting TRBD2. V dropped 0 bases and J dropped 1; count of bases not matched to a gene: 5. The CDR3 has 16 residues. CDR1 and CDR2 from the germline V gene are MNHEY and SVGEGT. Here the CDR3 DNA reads TGTGCCAGCAGTTACTCTGCGGGAGGTCCATCCTACGAGCAGTACTTC. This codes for CASSYSAGGPSYEQYF.

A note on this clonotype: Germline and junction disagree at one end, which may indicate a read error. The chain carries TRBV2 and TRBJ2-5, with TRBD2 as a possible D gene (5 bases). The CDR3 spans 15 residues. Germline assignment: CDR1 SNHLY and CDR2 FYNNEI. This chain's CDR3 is CARSEGGSDPWTQYF. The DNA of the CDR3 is TGTGCCAGAAGTGAAGGAGGCAGTGACCCATGGACCCAGTACTTC.

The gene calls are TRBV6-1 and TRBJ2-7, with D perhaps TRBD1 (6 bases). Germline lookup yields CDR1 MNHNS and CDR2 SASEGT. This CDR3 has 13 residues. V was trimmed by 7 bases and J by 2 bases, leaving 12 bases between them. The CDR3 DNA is TGTGCCAGCAATCTCGGACAGACCTACGAGCAGTACTTC. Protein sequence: CASNLGQTYEQYF.

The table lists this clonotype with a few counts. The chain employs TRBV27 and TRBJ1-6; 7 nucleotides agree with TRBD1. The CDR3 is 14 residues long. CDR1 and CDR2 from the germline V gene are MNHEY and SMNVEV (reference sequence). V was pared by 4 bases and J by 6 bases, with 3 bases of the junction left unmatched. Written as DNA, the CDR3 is TGTGCCAGCAGTTCCGGGACAGCTAATTCACCCCTCCACTTT. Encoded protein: CASSSGTANSPLHF.

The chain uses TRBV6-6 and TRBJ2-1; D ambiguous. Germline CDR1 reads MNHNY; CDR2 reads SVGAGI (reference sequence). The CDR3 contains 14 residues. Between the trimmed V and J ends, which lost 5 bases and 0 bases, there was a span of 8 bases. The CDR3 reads CASSPAPSYNEQFF. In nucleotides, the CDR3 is TGTGCCAGCAGTCCCGCCCCCTCCTACAATGAGCAGTTCTTC.

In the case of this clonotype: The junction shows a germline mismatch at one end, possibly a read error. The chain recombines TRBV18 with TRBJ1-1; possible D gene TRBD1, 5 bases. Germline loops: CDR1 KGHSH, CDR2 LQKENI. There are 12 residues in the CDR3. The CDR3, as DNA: TGTGCCAGCCCACCTGGGCGTCCAGGGGCTTTCTTT. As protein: CASPPGRPGAFF. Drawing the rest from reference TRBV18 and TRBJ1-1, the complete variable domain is NAGVMQNPRHLVRRRGQEARLRCSPMKGHSHVYWYRQLPEEGLKFMVYLQKENIIDESGMPKERFSAEFPKEGPSILRIQQVVRGDSAAYFCASPPGRPGAFFGQGTRLTVV.

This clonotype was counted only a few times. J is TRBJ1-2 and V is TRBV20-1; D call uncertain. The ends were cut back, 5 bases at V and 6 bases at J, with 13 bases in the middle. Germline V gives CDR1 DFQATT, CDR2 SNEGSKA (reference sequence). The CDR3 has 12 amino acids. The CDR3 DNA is TGCAGTGCTGGGCGCGGGGAGGATGGCTACACCTTC. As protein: CSAGRGEDGYTF.